This entry describes one TCR beta chain. This sample stems from a study of T cell responses to AZD1222 COVID-19 vaccine. Only in-frame clones appear in the TCRdb table, and some are missing; sequencing was by immunoSEQ multiplex PCR. The sample consists of about 42,000 clones, approximately 88% of them appearing once. The V segment lost 2 bases and the J segment 5 bases; nucleotides outside the gene matches: 8. CDR1 and CDR2 (germline): SGHTS, YDEGEE. The CDR3 runs to 16 residues. Specimen: peripheral blood, collected 28 days after the second AZD1222 dose. This chain joins TRBV5-8 and TRBJ1-2; 11 positions match TRBD1. The clonotype originates from an adult who received the AZD1222 COVID-19 vaccine. In DNA, the CDR3 is TGTGCCAGCAGCTTCGAGATGGGGACAGGGGGGTATGGCTACACCTTC. Its translation is CASSFEMGTGGYGYTF.